This T cell receptor beta chain was captured by sequencing in a study of blood T cell repertoires in COVID-19. In the study overall: Both acute and convalescent COVID-19 samples were obtained from the United States, Italy and Spain. The cDNA or gDNA used as material had been derived from T cells, B-cell-depleted T cells, or PBMCs.

This CDR3 has 16 amino acids. The germline V and J ends were trimmed by 0 bases and 5 bases, with 16 bases remaining between them. CDR1 is SGHTA and CDR2 is FQGNSA in the germline V gene. The assay was immunoSEQ multiplex PCR, and TCRdb's table has in-frame clones only and misses some. The table shows about 200,000 clones, with roughly nine tenths occurring only once. The study recruited people aged 18 to 89 years across about 25 US areas. Researchers sorted participants into cohorts using their self-reported clinical history. The source material was PBMCs or T cells enriched from blood (not recorded which). The chain has TRBV7-2 and TRBJ1-1, with D possibly TRBD1 on 5 matching bases. This clonotype was sampled from a woman aged 18-35 years who had recovered from COVID-19. This CDR3 is CASSLALRGGETEAFF. CDR3 DNA sequence: TGTGCCAGCAGCTTAGCCCTCCGGGGGGGGGAAACTGAAGCTTTCTTT. The variable domain in full, completed from reference TRBV7-2 and TRBJ1-1, reads GAGVSQSPSNKVTEKGKDVELRCDPISGHTALYWYRQSLGQGLEFLIYFQGNSAPDKSGLPSDRFSAERTGGSVSTLTIQRTQQEDSAVYLCASSLALRGGETEAFFGQGTRLTVV.